These 20 T cell receptor beta chains originate from one sample sequenced in a study of T cell responses to AZD1222 COVID-19 vaccine. This table comes from immunoSEQ multiplex PCR, and its TCRdb copy is limited to in-frame clones, with some not included. The sample gives around 130,000 clones, 75% to 90% of which show up once; roughly 1.6% is in the top ten. The starting material was peripheral blood, obtained on day 0 of AZD1222 vaccination. Source of these receptors: an adult in good health.

CDR3 sequence: CASRSNRGDHGYTF. The CDR3 DNA follows: TGTGCCAGTAGATCTAACAGGGGGGATCATGGCTACACCTTC. The chain employs TRBV19 and TRBJ1-2; 8 bases agree with TRBD1. The CDR3 loop spans 14 amino acids. J was trimmed by 6 bases and V by 6 bases; bases with no gene match: 9. Germline-derived CDR1 and CDR2 are LNHDA and SQIVND (reference sequence).

The V gene is TRBV9, the J gene TRBJ1-5; D uncertain. Germline V gives CDR1 SGDLS, CDR2 YYNGEE. This CDR3 is 13 amino acids long. V was cut by 0 bases and J by 7 bases, with 8 bases left in between. CDR3 DNA sequence: TGTGCCAGCAGCGTAGGGACGGAACAGCCCCAGCATTTT. As protein: CASSVGTEQPQHF.

The rearrangement uses TRBV6-6 and TRBJ1-2; D ambiguous. The germline V gene has CDR1 MNHNY and CDR2 SVGAGI (reference sequence). CDR3 length: 17 residues. The V gene lost 5 bases and the J gene lost 5 bases, with 24 bases spanning the gap. The CDR3 spells CASSLHVEVAYEYGYTF. In DNA, the CDR3 is TGTGCCAGCAGTCTCCACGTAGAGGTGGCTTATGAGTATGGCTACACCTTC.

The chain combines TRBV5-1 with TRBJ2-5; perhaps D is TRBD1 or TRBD2 (5 bases each). Germline-derived CDR1 and CDR2 are SGHRS and YFSETQ. V lost 0 bases to trimming and J lost 5 bases, with 14 bases between them. The CDR3 extends over 15 amino acids. The CDR3 DNA reads TGCGCCAGCAGCTTGGAGGGGAGTGGGCGGGAGACCCAGTACTTC. Translated: CASSLEGSGRETQYF.

The rearrangement links TRBV5-1 to TRBJ2-7, with D unclear. The CDR3 contains 14 residues. Trimming removed 0 bases from V and 3 bases from J, with 10 bases in between. Per the germline V gene, CDR1 is SGHRS and CDR2 is YFSETQ. The CDR3 sequence: CASSLEPAYYEQYF. DNA of the CDR3: TGCGCCAGCAGCTTGGAACCAGCATACTACGAGCAGTACTTC.

This chain joins TRBV7-2 and TRBJ1-2; 9 bases match TRBD1. V lost 2 bases to trimming and J lost 2 bases; unmatched junction nucleotides: 6. The CDR3 spans 16 residues. The germline V gene encodes CDR1 SGHTA and CDR2 FQGNSA. In DNA form, the CDR3 reads TGTGCCAGCAGCTTAACCGGGACAGGGCCGAACTATGGCTACACCTTC. Its translation is CASSLTGTGPNYGYTF.

The chain employs TRBV5-8 and TRBJ2-2; tentative D call: TRBD2 (5 bases). V lost 4 bases to trimming and J lost 7 bases, with 11 bases between them. In germline, CDR1 is SGHTS, CDR2 YDEGEE. This CDR3 is built from 13 residues. The CDR3 coding sequence is TGTGCCAGCAGCCTAGCTTCTAGCGGGGAGCTGTTTTTT. This gives the protein CASSLASSGELFF.

This rearrangement joins TRBV7-8 to TRBJ1-2; 10 bases are shared with TRBD1. The CDR3 sequence is 19 residues long. Trimming took 6 bases from V and 2 from J; bases not matched to a gene: 18. Germline V gives CDR1 SGHVS, CDR2 FQNEAQ. CDR3 DNA: TGTGCCAGCAGACACCTAACGCGGGACAGGGGTGGCCTAAACTATGGCTACACCTTC. Translation: CASRHLTRDRGGLNYGYTF.

This sequence joins TRBV4-2 and TRBJ1-3; D call uncertain. Trimming took 4 bases from V and 4 from J, leaving 11 bases between them. The CDR3 totals 14 residues. Germline V lookup: CDR1 LGHNA, CDR2 YNFKEQ. The CDR3 is CASSPDGPGNTIYF. In nucleotides, the CDR3 is TGTGCCAGCAGCCCGGACGGTCCCGGAAACACCATATATTTT.

The J gene is TRBJ1-2, the V gene TRBV9, with a weak D call TRBD1 (6 bases). The CDR3 is 17 amino acids. Per the germline V gene, CDR1 is SGDLS and CDR2 is YYNGEE. V was pared by 0 bases and J by 12 bases, with 27 bases between. In DNA form, the CDR3 reads TGTGCCAGCAGCGTAGCTACCAATTTCCAGGGGAGTAAGGACAACACCTTC. It codes for CASSVATNFQGSKDNTF.

This clone was detected only a few times. This chain connects TRBV25-1 to TRBJ1-6; D is unresolved. The germline V gene encodes CDR1 MGHDK and CDR2 SYGVNS. The CDR3 contains 13 residues. V gave up 3 bases and J gave up 4 bases, with 4 bases separating them. The CDR3 region has the DNA TGTGCCAGCAGTGATTGGTATAATTCACCCCTCCACTTT. It encodes CASSDWYNSPLHF.

The chain carries TRBV6-2 or TRBV6-3 and TRBJ2-7, with unresolved D. This CDR3 has 12 residues. V was cut by 5 bases and J by 3 bases, with 8 bases left in between. The germline V gene has CDR1 MNHEY and CDR2 SVGEGT. In nucleotides, the CDR3 is TGTGCCAGCAGTAGGTCCGTCTACGAGCAGTACTTC. It specifies CASSRSVYEQYF.

This rearrangement joins TRBV7-2 to TRBJ2-5, with TRBD2 matching over 11 bases. Germline loops: CDR1 SGHTA, CDR2 FQGNSA. The CDR3 spans 18 residues. With V trimmed by 4 bases and J by 4 bases, 14 bases remained unmatched. The CDR3 spells CASSWILAGGPARETQYF. As DNA, the CDR3 is TGTGCCAGCAGCTGGATTCTAGCGGGAGGCCCTGCTAGAGAGACCCAGTACTTC.

This clone was seen a single time. The chain links TRBV7-6 to TRBJ2-7, with D possibly TRBD1 on 7 matching bases. Germline V lookup: CDR1 SGHVS, CDR2 FNYEAQ. V dropped 2 bases and J dropped 0 bases, with 14 bases sitting between them. The CDR3 has 16 residues. The CDR3 DNA follows: TGTGCCAGCAGCTTAAGGACAGGCGGGACCTCCTACGAGCAGTACTTC. Protein sequence: CASSLRTGGTSYEQYF.

This clone was detected only a few times. This chain uses TRBV3-1 (or the pseudogene TRBV3-2) with TRBJ1-5; D gene unclear. V was shortened by 1 base and J by 1 base, with 8 bases between the two germline ends. In germline, CDR1 is LGHDT, CDR2 YNNKEL (reference sequence). This CDR3 region has 15 residues. CDR3 nucleotide sequence: TGTGCCAGCAGCCAAGTTTTGGGAAGCAATCAGCCCCAGCATTTT. Residues: CASSQVLGSNQPQHF.

The V gene is TRBV9, the J gene TRBJ2-5; the D gene is possibly TRBD2 (7 bases). The CDR3 contains 17 residues. The V end was cut by 0 bases, the J end by 1 base, with 16 bases between. Per the germline V gene, CDR1 is SGDLS and CDR2 is YYNGEE. In DNA form, the CDR3 reads TGTGCCAGCAGCGTAGGTGCGCCCGGGGGGCCCCAAGAGACCCAGTACTTC. Translation: CASSVGAPGGPQETQYF.

This clone was seen only a few times. V is TRBV19 and J is TRBJ1-2; 8 bases map to TRBD1. There are 13 residues in the CDR3. The germline V gene encodes CDR1 LNHDA and CDR2 SQIVND (reference sequence). The ends lost 3 bases at V and 3 bases at J; junction bases unmatched: 0. The CDR3 region has the DNA TGTGCCAGTAGTATGACAGGGGACTATGGCTACACCTTC. Protein: CASSMTGDYGYTF.

The rearrangement uses TRBV7-8 and TRBJ2-7, with 11 bases lining up with TRBD2. V dropped 2 bases and J dropped 2; count of bases not matched to a gene: 11. Germline V gene data show CDR1 as SGHVS and CDR2 as FQNEAQ. The CDR3 contains 18 residues. CDR3: CASSLIWGGTSGTYEQYF. The CDR3 DNA follows: TGTGCCAGCAGCTTAATTTGGGGGGGGACTAGCGGAACCTACGAGCAGTACTTC.

This clone came up a few times. The chain has TRBV6-2 or TRBV6-3 and TRBJ1-2; 7 bases align to TRBD1. Looked up from germline, CDR1 is MNHEY and CDR2 is SVGEGT. The J segment lost 4 bases and the V segment lost 0 bases, leaving 5 bases of the junction unmatched. This CDR3 has 15 residues. CDR3 protein: CASSYSQDRIYGYTF. The CDR3 DNA is TGTGCCAGCAGTTACTCCCAGGACAGGATCTATGGCTACACCTTC.

V is TRBV5-1 and J is TRBJ1-1; maybe TRBD1 (6 bases). The CDR3 spans 14 residues. CDR1 is SGHRS, CDR2 YFSETQ, per germline. V was trimmed by 2 bases and J by 6 bases, leaving 14 bases between them. The CDR3, as DNA: TGCGCCAGCAGCTTACATACAGGGATACCTGAAGCTTTCTTT. The encoded protein is CASSLHTGIPEAFF.